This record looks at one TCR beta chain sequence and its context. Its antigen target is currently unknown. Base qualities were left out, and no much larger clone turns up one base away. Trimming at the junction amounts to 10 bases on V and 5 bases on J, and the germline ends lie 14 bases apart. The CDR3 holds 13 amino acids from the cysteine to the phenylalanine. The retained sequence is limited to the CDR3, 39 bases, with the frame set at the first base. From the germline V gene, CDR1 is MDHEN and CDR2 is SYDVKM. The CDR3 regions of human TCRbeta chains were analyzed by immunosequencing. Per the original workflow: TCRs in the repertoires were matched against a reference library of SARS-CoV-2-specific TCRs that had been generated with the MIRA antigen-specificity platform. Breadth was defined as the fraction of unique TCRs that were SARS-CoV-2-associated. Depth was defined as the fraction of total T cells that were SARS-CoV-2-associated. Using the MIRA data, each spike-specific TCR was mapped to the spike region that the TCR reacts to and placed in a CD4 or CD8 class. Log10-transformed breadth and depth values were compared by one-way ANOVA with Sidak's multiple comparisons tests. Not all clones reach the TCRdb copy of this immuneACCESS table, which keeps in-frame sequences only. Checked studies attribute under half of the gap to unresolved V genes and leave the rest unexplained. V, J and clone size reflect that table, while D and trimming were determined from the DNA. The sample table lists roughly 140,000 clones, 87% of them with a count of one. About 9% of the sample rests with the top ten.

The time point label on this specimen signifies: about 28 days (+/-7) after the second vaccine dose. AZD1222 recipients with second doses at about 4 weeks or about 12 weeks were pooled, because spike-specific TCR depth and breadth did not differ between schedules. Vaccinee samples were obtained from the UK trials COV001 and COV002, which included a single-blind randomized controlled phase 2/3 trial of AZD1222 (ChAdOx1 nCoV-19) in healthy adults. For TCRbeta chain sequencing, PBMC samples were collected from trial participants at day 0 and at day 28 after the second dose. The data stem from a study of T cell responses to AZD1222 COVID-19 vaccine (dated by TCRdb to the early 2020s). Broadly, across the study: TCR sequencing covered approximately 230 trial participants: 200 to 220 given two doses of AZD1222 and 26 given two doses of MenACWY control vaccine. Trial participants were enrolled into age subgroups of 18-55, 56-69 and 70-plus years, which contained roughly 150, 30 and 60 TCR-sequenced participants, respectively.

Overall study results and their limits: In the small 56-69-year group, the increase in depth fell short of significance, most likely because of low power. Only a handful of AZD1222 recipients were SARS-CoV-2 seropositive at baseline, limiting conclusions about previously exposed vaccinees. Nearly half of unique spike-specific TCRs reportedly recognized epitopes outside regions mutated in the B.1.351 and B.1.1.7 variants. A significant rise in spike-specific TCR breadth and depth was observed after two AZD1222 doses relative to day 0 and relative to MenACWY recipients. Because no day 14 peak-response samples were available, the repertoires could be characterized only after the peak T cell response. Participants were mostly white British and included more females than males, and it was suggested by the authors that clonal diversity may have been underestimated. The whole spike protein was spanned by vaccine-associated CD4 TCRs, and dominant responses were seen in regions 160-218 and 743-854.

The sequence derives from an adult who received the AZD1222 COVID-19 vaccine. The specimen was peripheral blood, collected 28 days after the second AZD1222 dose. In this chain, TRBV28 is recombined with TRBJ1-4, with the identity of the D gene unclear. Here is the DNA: TGTGCCACCACTTCGGGGTACAATGAAAAACTGTTTTTT. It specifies CATTSGYNEKLFF.